The clone carrying this T cell receptor beta chain was detected only once. Its antigen is not identified. Germline V gene lookup returns CDR1 SGHDT and CDR2 YYEEEE. V was trimmed by 0 bases and J by 10 bases, leaving 11 bases between them. The CDR3 runs to 13 residues. The sample is drawn from a study of cytomegalovirus exposure and HLA in healthy donors. Study outcomes and limitations: There were around 160 TCR beta chains listed as cytomegalovirus-associated. Segments of the TCR beta V type were, in most cases, productive about 87% or about 30% of the time in an earlier analysis.

It was with 60 Vbeta and 13 Jbeta primers that the PCR ran. Clones were read by immunoSEQ multiplex PCR, and TCRdb kept only the in-frame ones, dropping some. In the table there are about 120,000 clones, about three fifths of which are singletons. The chain links TRBV5-6 to TRBJ2-4; D is unclear. This receptor was taken from a man in his forties in good health and CMV-seropositive. Sequenced input: PBMCs. The CDR3 region is CASSLAVAQIQYF. The DNA of the CDR3 is TGTGCCAGCAGCTTGGCCGTAGCCCAGATTCAGTACTTC.